Listed below are T cell receptor beta chains from one sample, sequenced in a study of monozygotic twins with inflammatory bowel disease. TCRdb reprocessed the 5' RACE reads and keeps a single row for each CDR3 protein, giving no DNA. The sample holds roughly 100,000 distinct CDR3 sequences. Material for sequencing was blood. The receptors were sampled from a human donor with ulcerative colitis or Crohn's disease, or a healthy co-twin of an affected twin (not recorded which). The CDR3 runs from the conserved cysteine through the conserved F or W.

TRBV7-2	TRBJ2-7	CASSLAGTGGSYEQYF
TRBV6-1	TRBJ2-4	CASSTTGEGKNIQYF
TRBV7-9	TRBJ2-3	CASSSLDYTQYF
TRBV7-2	TRBJ1-5	CASSLGWDRGPGQPQHF
TRBV7-2	TRBJ2-7	CASSLGGKGFEQYF
TRBV30	TRBJ2-5	CASTSGPQETQYF
TRBV20-1	TRBJ2-1	CSARVRGGLWVNEQFF
TRBV5-1	TRBJ2-1	CASSPRQAYNEQFF
TRBV20-1	TRBJ2-3	CSATRDTGTDTQYF
TRBV29-1	TRBJ2-7	CSVQSQAPSSYEQYF